The clone carrying this T cell receptor (beta chain) is judged medium-sized (0.01 to 0.1%). Its antigen is not identified. The trim removed 7 bases at V and 14 bases at J, leaving 13 bases unmatched. Germline V lookup: CDR1 MNHNY, CDR2 SVGAGI (reference sequence). The CDR3 is made up of 13 amino acids. The treatment is: PENTA 11 planned treatment interruption arm or continuous ART arm. From thawed PBMCs, naive CD4+ CD45RA+ CD45RO- T cells were sorted. This entry belongs to a study of HIV-infected children after antiretroviral therapy interruption. The overall study: Interruption-arm samples span weeks 0, 12, interruption end (24 or 48), and about 3 years post-study. Study-level points and caveats: The Gini coefficient of naive CD4+ repertoires rose, returning to baseline by 3 years.

RNA-based 3' RACE libraries used unique molecular identifiers. TCRdb reprocessed the 3' RACE reads with MiXCR, giving one entry per CDR3 protein. The table lists about 40,000 distinct CDR3 sequences, approximately 6.1% of them singletons. This chain joins TRBV6-6 and TRBJ1-1, with 10 bases fitting TRBD1. This clonotype was obtained from a pool of human donors with HIV. The material sequenced was CD45RA+ CD4+ T cells from PBMCs, pooled from several time points, taken from a donor given antiretroviral therapy, either interrupted or continuous. The subset denotes: naive CD4+ CD45RA+ CD45RO- T cells. CDR3: CASNETGGTEVFF. CDR3 nucleotides: TGTGCCAGCAACGAGACAGGGGGCACAGAAGTCTTCTTT.